This TCR beta chain derives from a study of cytomegalovirus exposure and HLA in healthy donors (dated 2017 in TCRdb). Looking at the study overall: In an earlier analysis of under 600 of the donors, approximately 260 Gb of sequence data and approximately 100 million unique TCR beta sequences from about 190 million T cells were reported. An early release covering approximately 600 HLA-typed donors comprised 300 to 350 gigabases of sequencing data and tens of millions of unique TCR sequences. Of the 350 to 450 genotyped donors, less than 90% were placed in the genetic ancestry cluster associated with self-reported Caucasian donors. The study was designed to test whether signatures of past pathogen exposure could be identified by cataloging public T cell receptors. The study used immunosequencing to profile the T cell repertoires of several hundred subjects and linked those repertoires to cytomegalovirus serostatus. Along with the approximately 650-subject first cohort, a separate validation cohort of more than 90 different subjects was used. High-throughput TCR immunosequencing, statistical association of individual TCRs with disease status, and machine learning were combined to predict cytomegalovirus infection status. To study patterns of TCR occurrence, a later analysis re-analyzed previously published TCR beta repertoires from 600 to 750 donors and added high-resolution HLA genotyping. In the later analysis, no new phenotypic data were used to find candidate immune exposures; instead, reliance was placed on TCR beta sequences and their occurrence across donors. In an earlier analysis of 587 of the donors, high-throughput TCR beta sequencing was used to judge whether each TCR beta V gene segment behaved as functional or pseudogenic. Donor age, sex, ethnicity and CMV serostatus were compiled together with the repertoire data. A later genetic analysis took genome-wide SNP genotypes for about 65% of the roughly 670 donors and used that subset as a discovery cohort. All discovery cohort repertoires had been generated on a single sequencing platform. HLA typing covered class I and class II loci at four-digit resolution. The number of donors typed differed by locus, with about 620-630 for A, B, C, DRB1 and DQB1, 522 for DQA1, 600 to 610 for DPA1, and about 450 for DPB1. Five DR-DQ haplotypes were handled as single units for association and clustering because linkage in the cohort was strong. Across 300 to 400 genotyped donors of the cohort, an average of approximately 200,000 unique TCR beta nucleotide sequences per donor were sequenced, and roughly a sixth of those sequences were non-productive.

The cohort was made up of roughly 670 healthy bone marrow donors. Cohort members were all nominally healthy when sampled, although unrecorded immune exposures were likely present. The donor tested CMV seronegative, placing the donor among the 350 or so seronegative members of the cohort. Every donor gave a peripheral blood sample, and the peripheral blood mononuclear cells from that sample were used for TCR beta sequencing. The Qiagen DNeasy Blood Extraction Kit was used to extract genomic DNA from the blood cell samples. The study at large found these results: In an earlier analysis of approximately 590 of the donors, most TCR beta V segments appeared in productive rearrangements about 87% or about 30% of the time, broadly matching IMGT annotations. Compared with equally common non-associated chains, HLA-associated TCR beta chains in a later analysis were more clonally expanded and had lower generation probabilities. In a later analysis, 16,951 TCR beta sequences were associated with specific HLA alleles at a false discovery rate of 0.05. Because HLA typing was missing for some donors at each locus, association tests included only the typed subset. The presence/absence analyses assumed that sequencing depth was roughly uniform across donors, and that assumption may not be true. A few of the identified cytomegalovirus-associated TCR beta chains were confirmed in vitro to be specific for cytomegalovirus antigens. In a later analysis, most CMV-associated TCR beta chains were found to appear HLA-restricted, with HLA associations seemingly driven largely by CMV exposure. For the cohort, immune exposure information was limited to CMV serostatus. When HLA alleles, especially DR and DQ, strongly co-occurred, attributing TCR associations to individual alleles was difficult. In a later genetic analysis, fewer N-insertions in productive TCRs were reported among donors in an Asian-associated ancestry cluster than the approximately 710-donor mean. A further reported finding was that TCR beta sequences accurately predicted the HLA-A and HLA-B alleles for most subjects in the first cohort. Because counts were too low, roughly 16 rarely observed V segments, including chromosome 9 orphons, were excluded from the earlier analysis of around 640 of the donors. Across donors, most TCR sequences were observed very rarely, whereas some public TCRs were present in many individuals. The study gave a list of over 150 TCR beta chains associated with cytomegalovirus. The cohort was sequenced for TCR beta chains only, and without alpha or paired-chain data the features that could be detected were limited. The authors suggested that the approach could potentially be generalized to other disease states and immunological phenotypes. In both the original and validation cohorts, the classifier was reported to diagnose cytomegalovirus status with high specificity and sensitivity. The sequencing pipeline was judged likely to have produced a cluster of highly shared sequence variants as a technical artifact. Correlated functional status among segregating V segments might be attributable to linkage disequilibrium, but an unknown experimental factor could not be ruled out. In a later analysis, TCR association rates were found to vary across HLA loci, with the most associated TCRs seen for DRB1 alleles and the fewest for HLA-C alleles. According to a later analysis, parvovirus B19, influenza, CMV and Epstein-Barr virus appeared linked to several top co-occurrence clusters. An association between a missense DCLRE1C variant and V-gene and J-gene trimming of TCR beta chains was found in a later genetic analysis and replicated in an independent cohort.

A word on this clone: It lacks a known antigen. No base quality values were provided; no much bigger clone lies one nucleotide off.

The library came from the immunoSEQ multiplex PCR assay. For the multiplex PCR, a mixture combining 60 forward primers for TCR Vbeta segments and 13 reverse primers for TCR Jbeta segments was used. Amplification of the CDR3 region of rearranged TCR beta genes was performed with a multiplex PCR assay on genomic DNA. Amplified TCR beta libraries were sequenced as 87-base-pair reads on the Illumina HiSeq System. Per the source publication's procedure: Across the 600 to 700 repertoires, a later analysis counted approximately 75 million unique TCR beta chains, around 11 million of which were shared by at least two donors. To remove PCR and sequencing errors, raw reads were error-corrected and collapsed into unique sequences using a nearest-neighbor algorithm that merged closely related sequences. CDR3 sequences were aligned to IMGT reference sequences to assign V, D and J gene segments. For a sequence to be retained, a match of at least six nucleotides was required to both a V gene segment and a J gene segment. A rearrangement was called productive if the CDR3 had no stop codons and remained in frame with V and J, and every other rearrangement was called non-productive. Following IMGT convention, CDR3 was defined as the stretch from the second conserved V-encoded cysteine up to the conserved J-encoded phenylalanine. The earlier analysis of fewer than 750 of the donors excluded sequences that lacked an unambiguous match to a single V gene segment. In an earlier analysis of 587 of the donors, V segments were called functional above 56.7% productive rearrangements and were called segregating when the between-donor standard deviation exceeded 5%. A statistical classification framework was developed to diagnose cytomegalovirus status using the catalog of TCR beta chain sequences. In a later analysis, TCR nucleotide sequences were compared against IMGT/GENE-DB human TR gene sequences so that V and J genes could be assigned. Using the TCRdist pipeline, a later analysis assigned CDR3 sequences along with most-parsimonious VDJ recombination scenarios. In a later analysis, each TCR beta chain was defined by its CDR3 amino acid sequence together with its V-gene family, and reads lacking a unique V-gene family were excluded. In a later analysis, 500 to 650 highly shared, low-generation-probability nucleotide sequences were removed to address suspected cross-contamination and a sequencing artifact. For each public chain, a later analysis derived a clonal expansion index from normalized ranks of inferred template counts within each repertoire. A later analysis computed generation probabilities with a VDJ recombination model fitted to out-of-frame rearrangements, and checked the results against IGoR. In a later analysis, TCR-TCR, TCR-HLA and TCR-CMV co-occurrence was scored with hypergeometric tests, and a repertoire-size bias correction was applied to TCR pairs. In a later analysis, false discovery rates were estimated by permuting HLA or CMV assignments 20 times. In a later analysis, co-occurring TCRs were grouped using DBSCAN, with TCRdist sequence similarity added in when clustering inside HLA-allele-positive subsets. For co-occurrence clustering, repertoires with fewer than 30,000 or more than 120,000 public chains were excluded, along with 5 or 6 repertoires with anomalous nucleotide sharing. TCRdb took over this immuneACCESS table, retaining in-frame rearrangements with V and J assigned. Such tables are incomplete; in checked studies, under half of the missing clones stem from an unresolved V gene, and the remainder is unexplained. V, J and clone size derive from that table, while D and trimming were established from the DNA sequence. This sample gives around 140,000 clones in total; more than 75% of them show up just once. The leading ten clones occupy 2.5% to 3.5% of the sample.

What was sequenced was PBMCs. The TCR originated in a female donor in good health and CMV-seronegative.

The CDR3 region reads CASSFGRVTNEKLFF. The nucleotide sequence reads as follows: TGTGCCAGTAGTTTCGGGCGGGTAACTAATGAAAAACTGTTTTTT. This sequence uses TRBV19 and TRBJ1-4, with the D gene call left open. According to the germline V gene (reference sequence), CDR1 reads LNHDA and CDR2 reads SQIVND. The CDR3 starts with the cysteine, ends with the phenylalanine, and has 15 residues. CDR3 DNA is the only sequence kept; it has 45 bases, read in frame from the first base. A distance of 11 bases separates the germline ends of V and J, which lose 5 bases and 1 base respectively.